Listed below are T cell receptor beta chains from one sample, sequenced in a study of blood T cells in healthy people across ages. TCRdb re-analysed the 5' RACE reads in MiXCR, keeping a single row per CDR3 protein. The sample has hundreds of thousands of distinct CDR3 sequences; more than 40% are singletons. The sample consisted of blood. The receptors derive from a man aged 60 to 75 in good health. Both conserved end residues are trimmed from each CDR3.

j_call v_call cdr3_aa
TRBJ2-5 TRBV25-1 ASSGLRNEQY
TRBJ1-1 TRBV5-1 ASSLAGGEVNTEAF
. TRBV7-7 ASSLSGAPETQY
TRBJ2-1 TRBV3-1 ASSPGDSYEQF
TRBJ1-1 TRBV29-1 SVKGGEAF
TRBJ2-7 TRBV6-5 ASSSHTHEQY
TRBJ2-1 TRBV6-2/TRBV6-3 ASRLSDRGGRDEQF
TRBJ2-3 TRBV6-2/TRBV6-3 ASRGFSADTQY
TRBJ2-1 TRBV7-9 ASRITEGTDYNEQF
TRBJ2-7 TRBV7-9 ASPGQGAPFYSYEQY
TRBJ2-7 TRBV12-3/TRBV12-4 ASSMGQLGAYEQY
TRBJ2-5 TRBV2 ASAEGRTQY
TRBJ2-7 TRBV3-1 ASSLPHRSAEQY
TRBJ1-1 TRBV3-1 ASSQDVGLEAF
TRBJ2-7 TRBV12-5 ASASGGNSYEQY
TRBJ2-7 TRBV2 ASSEGQGADEQY
TRBJ1-2 TRBV7-2 ASSSTAAYGYT
TRBJ2-5 TRBV7-2 ASRRDPTGPQETQY
TRBJ2-7 TRBV5-6 ASSLLTRRDYEQY
TRBJ1-1 TRBV12-3/TRBV12-4 ASSSTGTSNTEAF
TRBJ1-2 TRBV29-1 SAVLDSANGYT
TRBJ2-3 TRBV28 ASHITTNPTDTQY
. TRBV2 ASEAGDHLETQY
TRBJ2-6 TRBV12-3/TRBV12-4 ASTDSGANVLT
TRBJ2-3 TRBV20-1 SARGGLAADTQY
TRBJ2-7 TRBV20-1 SARPKWGADSYEQY
TRBJ2-7 TRBV4-3 ASSQDRDSAYEQY
TRBJ2-3 TRBV12-3/TRBV12-4 ASSLQRLGYTDTQY